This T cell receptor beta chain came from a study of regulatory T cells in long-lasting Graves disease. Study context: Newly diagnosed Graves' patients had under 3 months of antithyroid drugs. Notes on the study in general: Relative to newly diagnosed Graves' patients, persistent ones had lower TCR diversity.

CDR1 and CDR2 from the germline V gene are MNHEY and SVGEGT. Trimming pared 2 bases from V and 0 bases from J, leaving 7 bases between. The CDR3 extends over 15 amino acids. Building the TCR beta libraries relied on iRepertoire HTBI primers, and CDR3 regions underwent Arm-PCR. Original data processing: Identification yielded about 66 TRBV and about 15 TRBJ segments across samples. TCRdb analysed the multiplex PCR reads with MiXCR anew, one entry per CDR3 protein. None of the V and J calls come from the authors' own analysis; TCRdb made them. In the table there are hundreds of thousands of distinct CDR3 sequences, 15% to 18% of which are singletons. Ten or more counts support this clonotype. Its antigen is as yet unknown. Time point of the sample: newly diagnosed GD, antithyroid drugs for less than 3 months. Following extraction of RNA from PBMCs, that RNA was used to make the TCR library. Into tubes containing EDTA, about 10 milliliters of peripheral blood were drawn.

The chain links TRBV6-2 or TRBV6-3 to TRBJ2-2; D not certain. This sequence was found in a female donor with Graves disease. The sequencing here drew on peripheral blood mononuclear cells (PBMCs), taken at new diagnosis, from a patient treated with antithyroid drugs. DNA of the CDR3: TGTGCCAGCAGTTACGCAACCGCGAACACCGGGGAGCTGTTTTTT. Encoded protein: CASSYATANTGELFF.